Below, 24 T cell receptor beta chains from the same sample are listed, as sequenced in a study of blood T cell repertoires in COVID-19. Assay used: immunoSEQ multiplex PCR; TCRdb lists only in-frame clones, some missing. The data contain around 100,000 clones, approximately 80% of them seen just once; the ten biggest clones take up 12%. The material sequenced was peripheral blood. The receptors derive from a woman aged 70 to 79 with acute or convalescent COVID-19.

The CDR3 DNA reads TGTGCCAGCAGTGCCCCAGCTCCCAGGGATACGCAGTATTTT. The encoded protein is CASSAPAPRDTQYF. The genes are TRBV2 and TRBJ2-3; D not certain. This CDR3 contains 14 residues. V lost 4 bases and J lost 6, with 14 bases in between. CDR1 and CDR2 from the germline V gene are SNHLY and FYNNEI.

The chain links TRBV5-4 to TRBJ2-6, with 8 positions matching TRBD1. This CDR3 comprises 19 residues. V shed 4 bases, J shed 4 bases, and the junction held 16 bases outside the gene matches. Germline V lookup: CDR1 SGHNT, CDR2 YYREEE (reference sequence). CDR3 DNA sequence: TGTGCCAGCAGCGGGGGGACAGGTCCACGCCTTTTAGGGGCCAACGTCCTGACTTTC. Translated, it gives CASSGGTGPRLLGANVLTF.

This clone is a singleton in its sample. V gene TRBV10-3 combines with J gene TRBJ1-2; D unclear. The CDR3 runs to 12 residues. Germline V gene data show CDR1 as ENHRY and CDR2 as SYGVKD. Deletions cut 11 bases from V and 8 bases from J, with 18 bases between. The CDR3 spells CAATEAESGYTF. The DNA for the CDR3 is TGTGCCGCTACGGAGGCTGAGAGCGGCTACACCTTC.

The chain is built from TRBV2 and TRBJ1-5, with D uncertain. Trimming removed 8 bases from V and 3 bases from J, with 14 bases in between. Germline V CDR1 and CDR2: SNHLY, FYNNEI. The CDR3 contains 14 residues. The CDR3 protein is CASLGKLPNQPQHF. As DNA, the CDR3 is TGTGCCAGCCTGGGCAAACTCCCCAATCAGCCCCAGCATTTT.

The gene calls are TRBV6-9 and TRBJ2-4; weak D call: TRBD2 (6 bases). V was cut by 6 bases and J by 2 bases, with 17 bases left in between. Per germline, CDR1 MNHGY and CDR2 SVAAGI. The CDR3 is 16 residues long. The CDR3 sequence: CASRWGDSYTKNIQYF. CDR3 DNA: TGTGCCAGCAGATGGGGGGATTCGTATACCAAAAACATTCAGTACTTC.

The CDR3 is CASSQGAGEKLFF. The CDR3 DNA follows: TGCGCCAGCAGTCAGGGGGCGGGTGAAAAACTGTTTTTT. The chain carries TRBV5-1 and TRBJ1-4; 8 bases fit TRBD1. This CDR3 comprises 13 residues. The germline V gene encodes CDR1 SGHRS and CDR2 YFSETQ. The V and J ends lost 5 bases and 7 bases, in that order; junction bases with no gene match: 4.

The rearrangement uses TRBV30 and TRBJ1-2; D uncertain. This CDR3 is built from 14 residues. V was trimmed by 5 bases and J by 1 base, leaving 14 bases between them. The V gene's germline CDR1 is GTSNPN and CDR2 SVGIG (reference sequence). The CDR3 region is CAWVFGASNYGYTF. CDR3 sequence (DNA): TGTGCCTGGGTGTTCGGAGCGAGTAACTATGGCTACACCTTC.

The J gene is TRBJ1-4, the V gene TRBV6-1, with TRBD1 matching 7 bases. Trimming took 2 bases from V and 8 from J; bases not matched to a gene: 2. The CDR3 is 13 residues long. CDR1 is MNHNS and CDR2 is SASEGT in the germline V gene. The CDR3 nucleotides are TGTGCCAGCAGTGAAACAGGGGAAGAAAAACTGTTTTTT. Translation: CASSETGEEKLFF.

The CDR3 DNA sequence: TGTGCCAGCAGCGACCTCGGGGGGGGGAACTACAATGAGCAGTTCTTC. It translates to CASSDLGGGNYNEQFF. The rearrangement links TRBV14 to TRBJ2-1; TRBD2 aligns across 8 bases. J gave up 3 bases and V 5 bases, and 9 bases lay outside the gene matches. Per germline, CDR1 SGHDN and CDR2 FVKESK. The CDR3 consists of 16 residues.

This clone was recorded a few times. V gene TRBV19 combines with J gene TRBJ1-1; no clear D gene. V was trimmed by 5 bases and J by 4 bases, leaving 5 bases between them. This CDR3 contains 11 residues. Germline CDR1 reads LNHDA; CDR2 reads SQIVND (reference sequence). The DNA for the CDR3 is TGTGCCAGTAGTGGCTTCACTGAAGCTTTCTTT. Its translation is CASSGFTEAFF.

In DNA form, the CDR3 reads TGTGCCAGCAGCTCAATCGGACAGCTGAATGAAAAACTGTTTTTT. It specifies CASSSIGQLNEKLFF. This sequence joins TRBV5-8 and TRBJ1-4; D possibly corresponds to TRBD1 (6 bases). Germline CDR1 is SGHTS and CDR2 is YDEGEE. The CDR3 is 15 residues long. Trimming shortened V by 3 bases and J by 5 bases, and 14 bases separated the two germline ends. The whole variable domain, filled in from reference TRBV5-8 and TRBJ1-4, reads EAGVTQSPTHLIKTRGQQATLRCSPISGHTSVYWYQQALGLGLQFLLWYDEGEERNRGNFPPRFSGRQFPNYSSELNVNALELEDSALYLCASSSIGQLNEKLFFGSGTQLSVL.

The chain links TRBV7-9 to TRBJ1-3, with D uncertain. Between the trimmed V and J ends, which lost 4 bases and 0 bases, there was a span of 7 bases. Germline CDR1 SEHNR, CDR2 FQNEAQ (reference sequence). This CDR3 comprises 14 residues. This CDR3 reads CASSSVNSGNTIYF. As DNA, the CDR3 is TGTGCCAGCAGCTCGGTAAACTCTGGAAACACCATATATTTT.

V gene TRBV18 combines with J gene TRBJ1-1, with D unresolved. The CDR3 is 13 amino acids. Per germline, CDR1 KGHSH and CDR2 LQKENI. V gave up 4 bases and J gave up 4 bases, with 10 bases separating them. CDR3 residues: CASSRADSTEAFF. The CDR3 bases are TGTGCCAGCTCACGGGCAGATAGCACTGAAGCTTTCTTT.

This clone showed up many times. This chain joins TRBV19 and TRBJ1-5; TRBD1 matches at 8 bases. V was pared by 5 bases and J by 2 bases, with 2 bases of the junction left unmatched. CDR1 and CDR2 (germline): LNHDA, SQIVND (reference sequence). The length of the CDR3 is 14 residues. The CDR3 DNA reads as TGTGCCAGTAGTCTACAGGGGGGCAATCAGCCCCAGCATTTT. Translating gives CASSLQGGNQPQHF.

V gene TRBV6-5 combines with J gene TRBJ2-7; perhaps TRBD2 as D (7 bases). Trimming pared 0 bases from V and 4 bases from J, leaving 16 bases between. The CDR3 has 16 residues. Germline V gene lookup returns CDR1 MNHEY and CDR2 SVGAGI. The CDR3, as DNA: TGTGCCAGCAGTTACTCAGCCCGGGGGGCGGGGTACGAGCAGTACTTC. As protein: CASSYSARGAGYEQYF.

The CDR3 reads CASSPTGTSYEQYF. The CDR3 DNA follows: TGTGCCAGCAGCCCGACAGGGACGTCCTACGAGCAGTACTTC. J is TRBJ2-7 and V is TRBV2, with 7 bases aligning to TRBD1. The CDR3 loop spans 14 amino acids. J was trimmed by 1 base and V by 6 bases; bases with no gene match: 6. Looked up from germline, CDR1 is SNHLY and CDR2 is FYNNEI.

In the case of this clone: The same CDR3 can be traced to other DNA sequences in this sample. The chain is built from TRBV12-3 or TRBV12-4 and TRBJ1-1; D possibly corresponds to TRBD1 (5 bases). The CDR3 spans 13 residues. The V gene lost 6 bases and the J gene lost 0 bases, with 8 bases spanning the gap. CDR3 sequence: CASSQGMNTEAFF. CDR3 DNA: TGTGCCAGCAGCCAGGGCATGAACACTGAAGCTTTCTTT.

CDR3 sequence (DNA): TGTGCCAGCTCACCAGAGCAGGGGGCGAACACTGAAGCTTTCTTT. This codes for CASSPEQGANTEAFF. The chain recombines TRBV18 with TRBJ1-1; 8 bases agree with TRBD1. Germline CDR1 is KGHSH and CDR2 is LQKENI. Germline trimming cut 2 bases from V and 1 base from J; bases unmatched to any gene: 3. The CDR3 has 15 residues.

This chain connects TRBV5-6 to TRBJ2-5; D gene uncertain. The germline V and J ends were trimmed by 3 bases and 5 bases, with 14 bases remaining between them. The V gene's germline CDR1 is SGHDT and CDR2 YYEEEE. CDR3 size: 14 residues. CDR3 sequence (DNA): TGTGCCAGCAGCTACTTATTGGAGTGGGAGACCCAGTACTTC. Translated: CASSYLLEWETQYF.

This clone was seen more than once but under ten times. Here the CDR3 DNA reads TGTGCCAGCAGCTTATTGACGGGGATTAACTATGGCTACACCTTC. This sequence encodes CASSLLTGINYGYTF. The rearrangement links TRBV11-2 to TRBJ1-2; D unresolved. CDR1 and CDR2 (germline): SGHAT, FQNNGV. This CDR3 region has 15 residues. Deletions cut 2 bases from V and 1 base from J, with 11 bases between.

CDR3 DNA: TGCGCCAGCAGCTTGGCCCCAGGGGGTGAATATGGCTACACCTTC. As protein: CASSLAPGGEYGYTF. The chain joins TRBV5-1 to TRBJ1-2, with 7 positions matching TRBD1. From germline, CDR1 is SGHRS and CDR2 YFSETQ. V trimming: 0 bases; J trimming: 5 bases; junction bases outside the gene matches: 7. The CDR3 consists of 15 residues.

J is TRBJ2-1 and V is TRBV11-3; a weak D match, TRBD2 (6 bases). The CDR3 covers 14 residues. From germline, CDR1 is SGHNT and CDR2 YENEEA. The V end was cut by 4 bases, the J end by 6 bases, with 13 bases between. CDR3 coding DNA: TGTGCCAGCAGCTCCCACGGGGGAGTCAATGAGCAGTTCTTC. This codes for CASSSHGGVNEQFF. Full variable domain (rest looked up from reference TRBV11-3 and TRBJ2-1): EAGVVQSPRYKIIEKKQPVAFWCNPISGHNTLYWYLQNLGQGPELLIRYENEEAVDDSQLPKDRFSAERLKGVDSTLKIQPAELGDSAVYLCASSSHGGVNEQFFGPGTRLTVL.

The chain uses TRBV2 and TRBJ1-1; D possibly corresponds to TRBD1 (6 bases). The V gene's germline CDR1 is SNHLY and CDR2 FYNNEI. The CDR3 spans 15 residues. Trimming shortened V by 4 bases and J by 1 base, and 13 bases separated the two germline ends. The CDR3 DNA follows: TGTGCCAGCAGTGGCCGGACAGTCGCGAACACTGAAGCTTTCTTT. Translation: CASSGRTVANTEAFF.

The gene calls are TRBV5-6 and TRBJ1-2; 11 positions agree with TRBD1. Germline V gene data show CDR1 as SGHDT and CDR2 as YYEEEE. Trimming at V came to 2 bases and at J to 7 bases, leaving 10 bases not matched to a gene. The length of the CDR3 is 16 residues. The CDR3 bases are TGTGCCAGCAGCTTTACCGGGACAGGGGGTCGGGGTGGCTACACCTTC. Its protein product is CASSFTGTGGRGGYTF.